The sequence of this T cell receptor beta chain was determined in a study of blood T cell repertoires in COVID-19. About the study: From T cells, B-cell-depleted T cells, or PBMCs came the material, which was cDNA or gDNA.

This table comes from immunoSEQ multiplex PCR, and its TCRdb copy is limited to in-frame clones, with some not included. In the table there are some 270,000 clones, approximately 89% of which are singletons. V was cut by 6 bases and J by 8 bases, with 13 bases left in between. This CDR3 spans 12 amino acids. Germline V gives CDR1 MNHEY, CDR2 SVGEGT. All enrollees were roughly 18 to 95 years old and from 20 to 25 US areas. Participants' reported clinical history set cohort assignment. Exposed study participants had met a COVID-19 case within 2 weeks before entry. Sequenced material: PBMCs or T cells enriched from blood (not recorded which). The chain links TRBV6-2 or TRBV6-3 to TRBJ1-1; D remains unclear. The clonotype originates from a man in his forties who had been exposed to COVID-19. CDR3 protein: CASSPWPREAFF. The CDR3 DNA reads TGTGCCAGCAGCCCTTGGCCGCGGGAAGCTTTCTTT.